This T cell receptor beta chain emerged from a study of PD-L1 blockade in urothelial cancer. The wider study: Previous chemotherapy exposure amounted to 0 to 3 regimens for patients.

Comment on this clone: The target antigen is unknown.

Germline V gives CDR1 DFQATT, CDR2 SNEGSKA (reference sequence). The CDR3 sequence is 11 residues long. Deletions cut 0 bases from V and 5 bases from J, with 3 bases between. Produced via immunoSEQ multiplex PCR; TCRdb's table is partial and in-frame only. Of some 84,000 clones detected, about nine tenths appear once; the ten largest clones hold 4.5% to 7%. Study-wide points: Tumor-linked clones in blood grew more by 3 weeks in durable-benefit patients.

This sequence originates from a woman in her seventies with urothelial cancer. The chain employs TRBV20-1 and TRBJ2-3; no firm D call. The sample consisted of PBMCs, taken around atezolizumab (anti-PD-L1) treatment. The CDR3 protein is CSARDQDTQYF. The CDR3 nucleotides read TGCAGTGCTAGAGATCAAGATACGCAGTATTTT.